What follows describes a single TCR beta chain. The antigen remains unidentified. This CDR3 comprises 16 residues. CDR1 and CDR2 (germline): ENHRY, SYGVKD. The V end was cut by 0 bases, the J end by 2 bases, with 11 bases between. Data came from immunoSEQ multiplex PCR; TCRdb stores just in-frame clones and leaves some out. The table includes some 77,000 clones, around 90% detected once. This entry belongs to a study of PD-L1 blockade in urothelial cancer. Study at large: A median approximately 150,000 T cells were found in blood samples. General study findings and limits: Larger 3-week expansion of tumor-associated blood clones was seen in durable-benefit patients.

The starting material was PBMCs, obtained around atezolizumab (anti-PD-L1) treatment. The receptor's source is a woman aged 70-85 years with urothelial cancer. The J gene is TRBJ2-1, the V gene TRBV10-3; TRBD2 is a possible D gene (5 bases). DNA of the CDR3: TGTGCCATCAGTGAGTCCCAGAGGGCCCCCTACAATGAGCAGTTCTTC. This translates into CAISESQRAPYNEQFF.